This entry describes one T cell receptor (beta chain). What it binds is unknown. These data are taken from a study of CD8+ T cells in alopecia areata. Study-wide context: Percent of scalp involved defined treated patients' severity scores. Study-wide points: Relative to normal scalp, lesional scalp, especially alopecia totalis/universalis, showed higher clonality. The study found tofacitinib significantly decreased scalp clonality and expanded CD8+ clones among the top 100.

Noted treatment: oral pan-JAK inhibitor, 5-10 mg twice daily. Sorting separated CD4+ and CD8+ T cells out of PBMCs. RNA, once extracted, was reverse transcribed into cDNA for use as the sequencing template. Generated by immunoSEQ multiplex PCR, the TCRdb table keeps only in-frame clones and is missing some. The sample consists of fewer than 250,000 clones, 45% to 75% of them appearing once. The CDR3 loop spans 13 amino acids. V lost 1 base and J lost 4; bases outside the gene matches: 2. The V gene's germline CDR1 is SGHRS and CDR2 YFSETQ. This TCR derives from a human donor with alopecia areata. The chain couples TRBV5-1 to TRBJ2-7, with 7 bases matching TRBD2. Source: CD4+ T cells sorted from blood, taken at week 4, from a patient treated with tofacitinib. The CDR3 sequence is CASSLNSGYEQYF. DNA for the CDR3: TGCGCCAGCAGCTTGAATAGCGGGTACGAGCAGTACTTC.